These 3 T cell receptor beta chains were all obtained from the same sample, sequenced in a study of cytomegalovirus exposure and HLA in healthy donors. Amplification used 60 Vbeta primers and 13 Jbeta primers. Some clones are missing from TCRdb's copy, which holds only in-frame ones; the method was immunoSEQ multiplex PCR. In the table there are 35,000 to 40,000 clones, 66% of which are singletons. Sequenced input: PBMCs. The receptors originated from a middle-aged man in good health and CMV-seropositive.

The rearrangement links TRBV5-1 to TRBJ2-1; 12 bases line up with TRBD1. The CDR3 is made up of 14 amino acids. J gave up 8 bases and V 6 bases, and 6 bases lay outside the gene matches. CDR1 and CDR2 from the germline V gene are SGHRS and YFSETQ. The DNA of the CDR3 is TGCGCCAGCAAGCCGGGACAGGGGGCCCATGAGCAGTTCTTC. This encodes CASKPGQGAHEQFF.

V usage is TRBV19 and J usage is TRBJ1-2; D is uncertain. V was shortened by 0 bases and J by 1 base, with 3 bases between the two germline ends. CDR1 and CDR2 (germline): LNHDA, SQIVND (reference sequence). The CDR3 is made up of 13 amino acids. The CDR3, as DNA: TGTGCCAGTAGTATAGACATTAACTATGGCTACACCTTC. Translating gives CASSIDINYGYTF.

This rearrangement joins TRBV5-4 to TRBJ2-5, with 8 bases identical to TRBD1. J gave up 2 bases and V 4 bases, and 7 bases lay outside the gene matches. The CDR3 runs to 15 residues. The germline gives CDR1 SGHNT, CDR2 YYREEE (reference sequence). CDR3 region: CASSQKWTGQETQYF. Written as DNA, the CDR3 is TGTGCCAGCAGCCAGAAATGGACAGGGCAAGAGACCCAGTACTTC.